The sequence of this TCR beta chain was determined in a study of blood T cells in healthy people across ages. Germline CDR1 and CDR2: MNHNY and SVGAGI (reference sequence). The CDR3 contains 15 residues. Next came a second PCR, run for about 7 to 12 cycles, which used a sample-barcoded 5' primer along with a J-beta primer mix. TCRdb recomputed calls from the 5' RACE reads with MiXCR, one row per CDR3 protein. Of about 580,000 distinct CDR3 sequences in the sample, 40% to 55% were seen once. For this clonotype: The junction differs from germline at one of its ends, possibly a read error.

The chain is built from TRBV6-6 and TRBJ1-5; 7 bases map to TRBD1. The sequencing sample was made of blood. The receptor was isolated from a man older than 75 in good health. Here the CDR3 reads CVSSRSGTENQPQHF. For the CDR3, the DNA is TGTGTCAGCTCAAGATCCGGGACAGAAAATCAGCCCCAGCATTTT.